These 24 T cell receptor beta chains came from one sample sequenced in a study of T cell changes during pregnancy in multiple sclerosis. Assay: immunoSEQ multiplex PCR; the TCRdb copy retains only in-frame clones and omits some. The table shows about 75,000 clones, with roughly 90% occurring only once. Material: peripheral blood, obtained in the first trimester of pregnancy. Receptor source: a female donor in good health, enrolled as a control in a pregnancy study.

The chain uses TRBV9 and TRBJ1-2; 7 bases align to TRBD1. The CDR3 has 16 residues. The junction had 16 bases not matched to a gene; V was cut back by 4 bases and J by 7 bases. In germline, CDR1 is SGDLS, CDR2 YYNGEE. The CDR3 spells CASSSPAGTDLSGYTF. The CDR3 region has the DNA TGTGCCAGCAGCTCCCCCGCCGGGACAGACCTCTCTGGCTACACCTTC.

The CDR3 DNA is TGTGCCAGCAGTCTGGTCAATACGGTGTATGGCTACACCTTC. This translates into CASSLVNTVYGYTF. J is TRBJ1-2 and V is TRBV2, with D hard to call. Germline V gene sequence: CDR1 SNHLY, CDR2 FYNNEI. The CDR3 extends over 14 amino acids. V lost 5 bases and J lost 5, with 15 bases in between.

The V gene is TRBV4-1, the J gene TRBJ1-6, with D unresolved. The CDR3 has 18 residues. CDR1 is MGHRA, CDR2 YSYEKL, per germline. The V and J ends lost 3 bases and 0 bases respectively, with 15 bases between them. The CDR3 DNA follows: TGCGCCAGCAGCCAGGACTCGACCATGAGCTCCTATAATTCACCCCTCCACTTT. Translating it yields CASSQDSTMSSYNSPLHF.

In its sample, this clone was seen once. The DNA of the CDR3 is TGTGCCAGCAGTGTGGGGGGAATCACTGAAGCTTTCTTT. Its translation: CASSVGGITEAFF. This chain joins TRBV2 and TRBJ1-1; perhaps TRBD1 as D (5 bases). V was trimmed by 4 bases and J by 4 bases, leaving 10 bases between them. CDR1 and CDR2 from the germline V gene are SNHLY and FYNNEI. The length of the CDR3 is 13 residues.

The V and J genes are TRBV10-2 and TRBJ2-1; D gene unclear. This CDR3 has 11 residues. Germline CDR1 and CDR2: WSHSY and SAAADI. The germline V and J ends were trimmed by 7 bases and 5 bases, with 6 bases remaining between them. Here the CDR3 reads CASTTHNEQFF. In DNA form, the CDR3 reads TGCGCCAGCACCACTCACAATGAGCAGTTCTTC.

The gene calls are TRBV12-5 and TRBJ2-7; perhaps TRBD1 as D (6 bases). The CDR3 totals 14 residues. The V and J ends lost 3 bases and 3 bases respectively, with 12 bases between them. Per the germline V gene, CDR1 is LGHNT and CDR2 is FRNRAP. The CDR3 loop reads CASGLNQGNYEQYF. CDR3 nucleotides: TGTGCTAGTGGTTTAAACCAGGGGAACTACGAGCAGTACTTC.

V usage is TRBV7-5 and J usage is TRBJ2-7; TRBD1, as called in the table, went unchecked against the DNA. TRBV7-5 is described as a pseudogene. The CDR3 covers 14 residues. The CDR3 DNA reads TGTGCCAGAAGCTTAGATAGGGGAAAATTCGAGCAGTACTTC. It encodes CARSLDRGKFEQYF.

The chain combines TRBV19 with TRBJ1-5; TRBD1 agrees at 8 bases. The CDR3 has 16 residues. Germline assignment: CDR1 LNHDA and CDR2 SQIVND (reference sequence). V was pared by 6 bases and J by 4 bases, with 11 bases of the junction left unmatched. The CDR3 sequence: CASRGHDRGRNQPQHF. The CDR3 coding sequence is TGTGCCAGTAGAGGCCACGACAGGGGAAGAAATCAGCCCCAGCATTTT.

V is TRBV6-5 and J is TRBJ1-2; D may be TRBD1 (5 bases). CDR3 length equals 13 residues. V was trimmed by 7 bases and J by 3 bases, leaving 12 bases between them. Germline loops: CDR1 MNHEY, CDR2 SVGAGI. The CDR3 sequence: CASTDGAHYGYTF. In nucleotides, the CDR3 is TGTGCCAGCACCGATGGGGCCCACTATGGCTACACCTTC.

V and J are TRBV30 and TRBJ2-7, with D maybe TRBD2 (6 bases). The V gene's germline CDR1 is GTSNPN and CDR2 SVGIG (reference sequence). Deletions cut 0 bases from V and 7 bases from J, with 10 bases between. This CDR3 contains 12 residues. In DNA form, the CDR3 reads TGTGCCTGGAGTGTCTTTCGGGAGGAGCAGTACTTC. As protein: CAWSVFREEQYF. The full variable domain, with the rest looked up from reference TRBV30 and TRBJ2-7, is SQTIHQWPATLVQPVGSPLSLECTVEGTSNPNLYWYRQAAGRGLQLLFYSVGIGQISSEVPQNLSASRPQDRQFILSSKKLLLSDSGFYLCAWSVFREEQYFGPGTRLTVT.

This sequence joins TRBV23-1 and TRBJ1-2; D perhaps matches TRBD1 (6 bases). Being an ORF, TRBV23-1 has a function that is uncertain. V was cut by 6 bases and J by 3 bases, with 17 bases left in between. There are 15 residues in the CDR3. The CDR3 is CASSPGREGDYGYTF. The CDR3 DNA reads TGCGCCAGCAGCCCGGGCCGGGAGGGGGACTATGGCTACACCTTC.

The CDR3 is CASRTRQANNYGYTF. The CDR3 nucleotides read TGTGCCAGCAGGACACGACAGGCCAATAACTATGGCTACACCTTC. This rearrangement joins TRBV28 to TRBJ1-2; TRBD1 is a possible D gene (6 bases). Between the trimmed V and J ends, which lost 6 bases and 1 base, there was a span of 15 bases. CDR3 size: 15 residues. CDR1 is MDHEN, CDR2 SYDVKM, per germline.

The gene calls are TRBV18 and TRBJ1-4; 9 bases fit TRBD1. Germline V gene data show CDR1 as KGHSH and CDR2 as LQKENI. This CDR3 spans 15 amino acids. Unmatched junction bases numbered 9, after V lost 5 bases and J lost 8 bases. The CDR3 loop reads CASSGPGQGPEKLFF. The CDR3 nucleotides read TGTGCCAGCTCAGGTCCGGGACAGGGTCCGGAAAAACTGTTTTTT.

V gene TRBV9 combines with J gene TRBJ2-1, with a tentative D call TRBD1 (5 bases). The CDR3 runs to 15 residues. CDR1 and CDR2 from the germline V gene are SGDLS and YYNGEE. Trimming pared 4 bases from V and 0 bases from J, leaving 11 bases between. CDR3 coding DNA: TGTGCCAGCAGCTCTAGGGGTCCCTCCTACAATGAGCAGTTCTTC. Translated: CASSSRGPSYNEQFF.

The chain links TRBV7-9 to TRBJ2-1, with 7 bases that match TRBD2. Germline assignment: CDR1 SEHNR and CDR2 FQNEAQ (reference sequence). Unmatched junction bases numbered 7, after V lost 4 bases and J lost 4 bases. CDR3 length: 15 residues. DNA of the CDR3: TGTGCCAGCAGCTCCTGGCGGGGGAATTACAATGAGCAGTTCTTC. This gives the protein CASSSWRGNYNEQFF.

This chain joins TRBV18 and TRBJ2-7; D is ambiguous. The CDR3 is made up of 13 amino acids. The V and J ends lost 5 bases and 5 bases respectively, with 13 bases between them. The germline V gene has CDR1 KGHSH and CDR2 LQKENI. CDR3 in amino acids: CASSVSGIHEQYF. Here the CDR3 DNA reads TGTGCCAGCTCAGTTAGTGGTATCCACGAGCAGTACTTC.

The J gene is TRBJ2-1, the V gene TRBV27, with D possibly matching TRBD1 (5 bases). V lost 4 bases and J lost 0, with 10 bases in between. Germline CDR1 and CDR2: MNHEY and SMNVEV (reference sequence). The CDR3 has 15 amino acids. The chain's CDR3 is CASSSQGVSYNEQFF. CDR3 DNA: TGTGCCAGCAGTTCCCAAGGGGTCTCCTACAATGAGCAGTTCTTC.

This sequence joins TRBV28 and TRBJ1-2; D gene ambiguous. This CDR3 is built from 13 residues. V was clipped by 3 bases and J by 4 bases, with 9 bases between them. Germline V gene sequence: CDR1 MDHEN, CDR2 SYDVKM. The CDR3 DNA is TGTGCCAGCAGTTTTGAGAAGATCTATGGCTACACCTTC. This codes for CASSFEKIYGYTF.

V and J are TRBV5-1 and TRBJ1-2, with a weak D call TRBD1 (6 bases). This CDR3 is built from 15 residues. The germline V gene encodes CDR1 SGHRS and CDR2 YFSETQ. V lost 4 bases and J lost 6, with 19 bases in between. CDR3 sequence reads: CASSPGTLKRNGYTF. The DNA for the CDR3 is TGCGCCAGCAGCCCTGGGACACTTAAGAGGAATGGCTACACCTTC.

V gene TRBV5-5 combines with J gene TRBJ2-5, with 14 nucleotides matching TRBD2. V shed 0 bases, J shed 2 bases, and the junction held 0 bases outside the gene matches. The germline gives CDR1 SGHKS, CDR2 YYEKEE (reference sequence). The CDR3 is 16 amino acids. The CDR3 region is CASSLGLAGGQETQYF. The CDR3 DNA follows: TGTGCCAGCAGCTTGGGACTAGCGGGGGGGCAAGAGACCCAGTACTTC.

V and J are TRBV5-1 and TRBJ1-5; possible D gene TRBD1, 5 bases. Trimming left V 4 bases short and J 6 bases short, with 17 bases between. This CDR3 comprises 15 residues. The germline V gene has CDR1 SGHRS and CDR2 YFSETQ. The CDR3 sequence: CASSPDTGRAQPQHF. The CDR3 nucleotides are TGCGCCAGCAGCCCCGACACAGGAAGGGCTCAGCCCCAGCATTTT. Looking up the rest from reference TRBV5-1 and TRBJ1-5 gives the full variable domain: KAGVTQTPRYLIKTRGQQVTLSCSPISGHRSVSWYQQTPGQGLQFLFEYFSETQRNKGNFPGRFSGRQFSNSRSEMNVSTLELGDSALYLCASSPDTGRAQPQHFGDGTRLSIL.

The V gene is TRBV6-5, the J gene TRBJ1-2; TRBD1 aligns across 7 bases. The CDR3 contains 15 residues. Germline V lookup: CDR1 MNHEY, CDR2 SVGAGI. V lost 0 bases and J lost 4; bases outside the gene matches: 5. This chain's CDR3 is CASSYSSGGSYGYTF. The DNA of the CDR3 is TGTGCCAGCAGTTACTCATCAGGGGGGTCCTATGGCTACACCTTC.

This chain connects TRBV7-2 to TRBJ2-7, with 7 bases matching TRBD1. J was trimmed by 3 bases and V by 3 bases; bases with no gene match: 8. This CDR3 contains 15 residues. The V gene's germline CDR1 is SGHTA and CDR2 FQGNSA. The CDR3 sequence is CASSFLSQGDYEQYF. Here the CDR3 DNA reads TGTGCCAGCAGCTTCCTTTCGCAGGGGGACTACGAGCAGTACTTC.

The J gene is TRBJ1-1, the V gene TRBV11-3; D is possibly TRBD1 (6 bases). Trimming took off 4 bases at V and 4 bases at J, with 13 bases between the two ends. The CDR3 runs 14 residues. CDR1 is SGHNT and CDR2 is YENEEA in the germline V gene. The CDR3 here is CASSYRDGVTEAFF. The CDR3 DNA is TGTGCCAGCAGCTACAGGGACGGGGTCACTGAAGCTTTCTTT.